This T cell receptor beta chain was recovered during a study of blood T cell repertoires in COVID-19. About the study: Specimens from acute and convalescent COVID-19 originated in the United States, Italy and Spain.

Germline V gene data show CDR1 as SQVTM and CDR2 as ANQGSEA. The CDR3 totals 13 residues. Trimming pared 1 base from V and 6 bases from J, leaving 12 bases between. This clone was observed a handful of times. Only in-frame clones appear in the TCRdb table, and some are missing; sequencing was by immunoSEQ multiplex PCR. The sample has around 300,000 clones; around four fifths are singletons. This clonotype was sampled from a woman between 45 and 65 years old with active or convalescent COVID-19. The rearrangement links TRBV29-1 to TRBJ1-2; possible D gene TRBD1, 5 bases. The material sequenced was peripheral blood. The DNA for the CDR3 is TGCAGCGTTGAAGGCCAGGGTTTGAATGGCTACACCTTC. It specifies CSVEGQGLNGYTF. Variable domain in full (rest from reference TRBV29-1 and TRBJ1-2): SAVISQKPSRDICQRGTSLTIQCQVDSQVTMMFWYRQQPGQSLTLIATANQGSEATYESGFVIDKFPISRPNLTFSTLTVSNMSPEDSSIYLCSVEGQGLNGYTFGSGTRLTVV.